The TCR beta chain described here comes from a study of T cells after yellow fever vaccination. Overall study findings and caveats: Boosting was followed by the reappearance of most primary-vaccination clones (just under 97% CD4, about 90% CD8). It was a weaker secondary response, yet one that peaked faster, at day 5 versus 15.

V lost 10 bases and J 2 bases, leaving 22 bases between the germline ends. The CDR3 is 16 amino acids. Germline V CDR1 and CDR2: MNHNS, SASEGT. A few counts support this clonotype. Antigen: not known. Template-switching 5'RACE yielded the TCR cDNA; a universal primer site and UMIs were added in the process. TCRdb passed the 5' RACE reads through MiXCR, listing each CDR3 protein once. The sample records approximately 580,000 distinct CDR3 sequences, roughly 17% being singletons. The rearrangement links TRBV6-1 to TRBJ2-3, with D perhaps TRBD2 (6 bases). The sample was PBMCs, taken about 5 days after the first yellow fever vaccination. The receptor was isolated from a man between 18 and 29 years old who received the YFV17D yellow fever vaccine. CDR3 sequence reads: CATAIRDSWATDTQYF. The CDR3 DNA sequence: TGTGCCACCGCTATCCGGGACTCCTGGGCCACAGATACGCAGTATTTT.